One sample yielded the 6 T cell receptor beta chains listed below, sequenced in a study of blood T cells in healthy people across ages (dated by TCRdb to between 2015 and 2016). Preparation of the library involved 5' RACE. The reads were generated on an Illumina HiSeq 2500. A second PCR of 7 to 11 cycles was performed with a sample-barcoded 5' primer and a J-beta primer mix. TCRdb reprocessed the public reads (quality trimming at Q25 with fastp, clone calling with MiXCR) and kept in-frame beta chains. Here each entry gathers all rows of one CDR3 protein and keeps the most common genes and DNA. For this sample the table gives around 1.1 million distinct CDR3 sequences, of which around two fifths were detected only once. The biggest ten clones account for around 13% of the sample. Sample: blood. The receptors shown here come from a man in his late teens or twenties in good health.

The chain combines TRBV9 with TRBJ2-1; 14 bases line up with TRBD2. Germline lookup yields CDR1 SGDLS and CDR2 YYNGEE. The V and J ends lost 2 bases and 7 bases, in that order; junction bases with no gene match: 5. This CDR3 has 16 residues. In nucleotides, the CDR3 is TGTGCCAGCAGCGTTCCGACTAGCGGGGGGGAAAATGAGCAGTTCTTC. It is translated as CASSVPTSGGENEQFF.

The chain uses TRBV5-1 and TRBJ2-7, with TRBD1 identical over 7 bases. V lost 4 bases, J lost 1 base, and 11 bases stayed unmatched. The CDR3 sequence is 16 residues long. The germline V gene has CDR1 SGHRS and CDR2 YFSETQ. The CDR3 DNA reads TGCGCCAGCAGCCCAGGGGACAGCGCATGGTCCTACGAGCAGTACTTC. Translating it yields CASSPGDSAWSYEQYF.

CDR3 nucleotide sequence: TGTGCCAGCAGTAGTCCCAGGGGCCGTATTGACACTGAAGCTTTCTTT. Translating gives CASSSPRGRIDTEAFF. V and J are TRBV28 and TRBJ1-1; D might be TRBD1 (6 bases). The CDR3 runs to 16 residues. The germline gives CDR1 MDHEN, CDR2 SYDVKM. V was cut by 5 bases and J by 3 bases, with 19 bases left in between. The whole variable domain, filled in from reference TRBV28 and TRBJ1-1, reads DVKVTQSSRYLVKRTGEKVFLECVQDMDHENMFWYRQDPGLGLRLIYFSYDVKMKEKGDIPEGYSVSREKKERFSLILESASTNQTSMYLCASSSPRGRIDTEAFFGQGTRLTVV.

This clonotype was seen only a few times. The V and J genes are TRBV15 and TRBJ2-1; D is possibly TRBD2 (6 bases). Germline V lookup: CDR1 LNHNV, CDR2 YYDKDF (reference sequence). The germline V and J ends were trimmed by 5 bases and 4 bases, with 12 bases remaining between them. The CDR3 length is 14 residues. The CDR3 nucleotides read TGTGCCACCAGCCCCCGGGGGTCATACAATGAGCAGTTCTTC. Amino acid sequence: CATSPRGSYNEQFF.

The CDR3 nucleotides read TGTGCCAGCAGCTTAGATCTCCCCGAGCAGTTCTTC. Translation: CASSLDLPEQFF. This sequence joins TRBV7-9 and TRBJ2-1; D gene uncertain. Trimming stripped 1 base from V and 10 bases from J, with 8 bases between. There are 12 residues in the CDR3. CDR1 is SEHNR, CDR2 FQNEAQ, per germline (reference sequence).

This clonotype was observed at least ten times. This chain links TRBV20-1 with TRBJ2-1, with TRBD2 identical over 7 bases. The CDR3 covers 14 residues. V lost 6 bases and J lost 3; bases outside the gene matches: 8. Per germline, CDR1 DFQATT and CDR2 SNEGSKA (reference sequence). The CDR3 loop reads CSASPTSNYNEQFF. In DNA form, the CDR3 reads TGCAGTGCCTCCCCGACTAGCAACTACAATGAGCAGTTCTTC.